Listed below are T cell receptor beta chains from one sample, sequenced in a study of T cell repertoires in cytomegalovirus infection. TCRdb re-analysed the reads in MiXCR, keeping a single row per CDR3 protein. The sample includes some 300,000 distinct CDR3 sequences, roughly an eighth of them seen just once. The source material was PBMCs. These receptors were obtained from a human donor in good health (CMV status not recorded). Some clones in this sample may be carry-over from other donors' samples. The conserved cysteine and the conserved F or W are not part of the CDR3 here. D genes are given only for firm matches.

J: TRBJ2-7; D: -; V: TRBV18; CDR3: ASSPAGITYEQY
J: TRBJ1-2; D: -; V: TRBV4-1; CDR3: ASSQDRQVYGYT
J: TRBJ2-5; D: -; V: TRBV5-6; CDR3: ASRGRGPETQY
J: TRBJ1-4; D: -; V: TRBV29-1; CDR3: SVSRNRESEKLF
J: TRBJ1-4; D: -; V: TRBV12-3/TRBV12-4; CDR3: ASSPRVGNEKLF
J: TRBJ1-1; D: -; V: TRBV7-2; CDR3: ASSSSRVNTEAF
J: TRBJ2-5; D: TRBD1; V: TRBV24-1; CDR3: ATSEQTGVRETQY
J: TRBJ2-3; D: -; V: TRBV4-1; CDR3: ASSQTDLEGDTQY
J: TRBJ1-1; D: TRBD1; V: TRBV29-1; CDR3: SVPTGIGTEAF
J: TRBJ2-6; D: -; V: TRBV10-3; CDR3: AISESTGRTNVLT
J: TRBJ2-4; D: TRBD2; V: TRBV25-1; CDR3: ASSEYSAGGKNIQY
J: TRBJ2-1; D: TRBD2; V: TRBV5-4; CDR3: ASSLGERGGNEQF
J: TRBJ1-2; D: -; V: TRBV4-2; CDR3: ASSQDLGGPNYGYT
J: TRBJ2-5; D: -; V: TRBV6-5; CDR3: ASSTGPMLHSAETQY
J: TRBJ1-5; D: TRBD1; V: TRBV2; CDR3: ASNGQALNQPQH
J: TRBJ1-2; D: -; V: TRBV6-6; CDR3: ASRAGGVNYGYT
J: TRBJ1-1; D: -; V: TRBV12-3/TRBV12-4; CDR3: ASSLMVNTEAF
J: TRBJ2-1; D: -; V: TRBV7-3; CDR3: ASSQTGNEQF
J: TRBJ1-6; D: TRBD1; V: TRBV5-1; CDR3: ASGLHGTDNSPLH
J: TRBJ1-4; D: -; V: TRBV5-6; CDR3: ASSRGRPKEKLF
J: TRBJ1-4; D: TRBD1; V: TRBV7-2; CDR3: ASSLAKGQGQEKLF
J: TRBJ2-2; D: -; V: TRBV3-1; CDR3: ASSLALRGNTGELF
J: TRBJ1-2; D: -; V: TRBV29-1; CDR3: SVDQGLGYT
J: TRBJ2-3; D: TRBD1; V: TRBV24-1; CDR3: ATSDWDRGTQY
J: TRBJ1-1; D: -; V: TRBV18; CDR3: ASSRANTEAF
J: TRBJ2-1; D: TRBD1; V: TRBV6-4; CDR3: ASSALTGQGTGEQF
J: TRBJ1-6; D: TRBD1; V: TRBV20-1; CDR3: SAITTGTGHNSPLH
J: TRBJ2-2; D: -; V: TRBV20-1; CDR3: SARGAGGELF
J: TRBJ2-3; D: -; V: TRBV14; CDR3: ASSQQQQKQY
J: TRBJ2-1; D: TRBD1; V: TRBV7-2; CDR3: ASSFYRQGFTEQF
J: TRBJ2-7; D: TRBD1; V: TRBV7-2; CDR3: ASSGSTGSHEQY
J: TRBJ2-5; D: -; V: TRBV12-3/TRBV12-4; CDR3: ASSFDSGGETQY
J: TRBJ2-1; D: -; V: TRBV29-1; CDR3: SVSPGYEQF
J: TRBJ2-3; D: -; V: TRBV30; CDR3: ACPRGGHTDTQY
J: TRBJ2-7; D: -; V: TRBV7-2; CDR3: ASSLERRREQY
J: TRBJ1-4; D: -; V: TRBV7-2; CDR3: ASSWTAATNEKLF
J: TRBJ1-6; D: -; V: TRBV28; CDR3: ASSLFRKENSPLH
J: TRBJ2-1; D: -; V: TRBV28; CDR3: ASSLVVELYNEQF
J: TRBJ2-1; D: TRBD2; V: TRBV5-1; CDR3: ASSLEGTSVNEQF
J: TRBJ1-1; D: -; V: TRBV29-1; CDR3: SVRTSGNTEAF